This is a list of T cell receptor beta chains from one sample in a study of post-analysis software for immune sequencing data. TCRdb recomputed calls from the PCR reads with MiXCR, one row per CDR3 protein. This table holds about half a million distinct CDR3 sequences, roughly 34% found once. Material for sequencing was blood. These receptors were obtained from a girl aged 2 to 17 with multiple sclerosis. Both conserved end residues are part of each CDR3. D genes are given only for firm matches. A clone size is listed for some rows: how often the clone was seen (once, few, many), or a class if it is expanded.

size: many; V: TRBV27; J: TRBJ2-1; D: -; CDR3: CASSLGAEQFF; DNA: TGTGCCAGCAGTTTAGGGGCAGAGCAGTTCTTC
size: -; V: TRBV24-1; J: TRBJ2-3; D: TRBD1; CDR3: CATSDRQGSDTQYF; DNA: TGTGCCACCAGTGATCGACAGGGCAGTGATACGCAGTATTTT
size: -; V: TRBV18; J: TRBJ2-7; D: -; CDR3: CASSPGTVTNEQYF; DNA: TGTGCCAGCTCACCAGGGACGGTTACTAACGAGCAGTACTTC
size: few; V: TRBV15; J: TRBJ1-2; D: -; CDR3: CATSVQNYGYTF; DNA: TGTGCCACCAGCGTACAGAACTATGGCTACACCTTC
size: -; V: TRBV6-6; J: TRBJ1-4; D: -; CDR3: CASSYGWATNEKLFF; DNA: TGTGCCAGCAGTTACGGGTGGGCAACTAATGAAAAACTGTTTTTT
size: few; V: TRBV11-2; J: TRBJ2-1; D: TRBD1; CDR3: CASRTPGQGYNEQFF; DNA: TGTGCCAGCAGGACTCCGGGACAGGGATACAATGAGCAGTTCTTC
size: -; V: TRBV5-1; J: TRBJ2-7; D: -; CDR3: CASSLLTDTYEQYF; DNA: TGCGCCAGCAGCTTGTTGACAGATACATACGAGCAGTACTTC
size: many; V: TRBV5-1; J: TRBJ2-1; D: -; CDR3: CASSLNQLATGSYNEQFF; DNA: TGCGCCAGCAGCTTAAACCAGTTAGCGACAGGCTCCTACAATGAGCAGTTCTTC
size: many; V: TRBV29-1; J: TRBJ2-5; D: -; CDR3: CSVRGHSAGETQYF; DNA: TGCAGCGTCCGGGGGCACTCCGCGGGGGAGACCCAGTACTTC
size: -; V: TRBV5-1; J: TRBJ2-3; D: TRBD2; CDR3: CASSFRSSGGSTDTQYF; DNA: TGCGCCAGCAGCTTTCGCTCTAGCGGGGGGTCCACAGATACGCAGTATTTT
size: few; V: TRBV13; J: TRBJ2-7; D: -; CDR3: CASSSTWTRDDEQYF; DNA: TGTGCCAGCAGCTCCACCTGGACACGGGACGACGAGCAGTACTTC
size: -; V: TRBV29-1; J: TRBJ1-2; D: -; CDR3: CSAGTASYGYTF; DNA: TGCAGCGCCGGGACCGCCTCCTATGGCTACACCTTC
size: -; V: TRBV12-3/TRBV12-4; J: TRBJ1-1; D: -; CDR3: CASSPTTGLSFF; DNA: TGTGCCAGCAGTCCTACAACGGGTTTGTCTTTCTTT
size: -; V: TRBV5-1; J: TRBJ2-2; D: -; CDR3: CATGEGYTGELFF; DNA: TGCGCCACCGGGGAAGGATACACCGGGGAGCTGTTTTTT
size: -; V: TRBV11-2; J: TRBJ2-1; D: TRBD2; CDR3: CASSGLAINEQFF; DNA: TGTGCCAGCAGCGGACTAGCGATCAATGAGCAGTTCTTC
size: few; V: TRBV4-2; J: TRBJ2-4; D: -; CDR3: CASSQDKLAKNIRYF; DNA: TGTGCCAGCAGCCAAGATAAGTTAGCCAAAAACATTCGGTACTTC
size: -; V: TRBV10-3; J: TRBJ2-7; D: -; CDR3: CASRTESSHEQYF; DNA: TGTGCCAGCCGGACAGAGAGCTCCCACGAGCAGTACTTC
size: -; V: TRBV6-1; J: TRBJ2-3; D: -; CDR3: CASSEWGRGSTDTQYF; DNA: TGTGCCAGCAGTGAATGGGGCAGGGGAAGCACAGATACGCAGTATTTT
size: -; V: TRBV5-1; J: TRBJ2-1; D: TRBD2; CDR3: CASSLVLAGAGNEQFF; DNA: TGCGCCAGCAGCTTGGTACTAGCGGGGGCGGGGAATGAGCAGTTCTTC
size: -; V: TRBV5-5; J: TRBJ1-2; D: TRBD1; CDR3: CASSLDRVDYGYTF; DNA: TGTGCCAGCAGCCTGGACAGGGTTGACTATGGCTACACCTTC
size: -; V: TRBV5-1; J: TRBJ1-5; D: -; CDR3: CASSLNAEGAQHF; DNA: TGCGCCAGCAGCTTGAACGCTGAGGGGGCCCAGCATTTT
size: -; V: TRBV5-6; J: TRBJ2-1; D: -; CDR3: CASSFSRDMGSYNEQFF; DNA: TGTGCCAGCAGCTTTTCCCGGGACATGGGCTCCTACAATGAGCAGTTCTTC